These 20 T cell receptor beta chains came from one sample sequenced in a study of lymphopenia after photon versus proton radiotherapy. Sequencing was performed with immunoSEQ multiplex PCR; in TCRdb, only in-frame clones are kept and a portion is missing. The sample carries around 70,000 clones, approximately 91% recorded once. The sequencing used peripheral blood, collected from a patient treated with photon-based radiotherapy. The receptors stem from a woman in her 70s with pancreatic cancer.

The CDR3 sequence: CASRRDLSSGNTIYF. The CDR3 bases are TGTGCCAGCAGACGAGACCTCTCATCTGGAAACACCATATATTTT. The chain combines TRBV6-1 with TRBJ1-3; D is undetermined. The CDR3 spans 15 residues. Germline V lookup: CDR1 MNHNS, CDR2 SASEGT. V lost 6 bases and J 1 base, leaving 13 bases between the germline ends.

The CDR3 loop is CSVEEVSANEQFF. The CDR3 coding sequence is TGCAGCGTTGAAGAGGTTTCCGCCAATGAGCAGTTCTTC. The chain carries TRBV29-1 and TRBJ2-1, with no clear D. The CDR3 totals 13 residues. Germline loops: CDR1 SQVTM, CDR2 ANQGSEA. The V and J ends lost 0 bases and 6 bases respectively, with 9 bases between them.

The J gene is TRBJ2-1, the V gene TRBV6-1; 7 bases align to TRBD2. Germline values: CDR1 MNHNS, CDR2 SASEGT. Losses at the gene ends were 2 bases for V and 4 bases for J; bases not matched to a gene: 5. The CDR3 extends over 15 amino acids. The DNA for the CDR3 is TGTGCCAGCAGTGAATACGGTAGCGGGTACAATGAGCAGTTCTTC. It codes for CASSEYGSGYNEQFF.

CDR3: CASIRARTSGSINEQYF. The DNA for the CDR3 is TGCGCCAGCATCAGAGCCCGGACTAGCGGGAGTATCAACGAGCAGTACTTC. The rearrangement uses TRBV10-1 and TRBJ2-7, with 13 positions matching TRBD2. There are 17 residues in the CDR3. Per the germline V gene, CDR1 is WNHNN and CDR2 is SYGVQD (reference sequence). V dropped 7 bases and J dropped 5; count of bases not matched to a gene: 14.

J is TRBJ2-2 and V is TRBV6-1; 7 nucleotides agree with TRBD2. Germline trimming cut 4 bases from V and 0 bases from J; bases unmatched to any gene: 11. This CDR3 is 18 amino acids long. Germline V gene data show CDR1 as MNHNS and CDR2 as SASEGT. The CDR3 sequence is CASSASGGKFANTGELFF. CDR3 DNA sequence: TGTGCCAGCAGTGCTAGCGGAGGGAAATTCGCGAACACCGGGGAGCTGTTTTTT.

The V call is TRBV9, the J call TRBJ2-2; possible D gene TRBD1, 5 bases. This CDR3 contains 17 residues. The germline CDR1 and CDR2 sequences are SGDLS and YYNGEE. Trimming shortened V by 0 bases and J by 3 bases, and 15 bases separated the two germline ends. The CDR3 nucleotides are TGTGCCAGCAGCGTAGGAGCACAGGCGACTTACACCGGGGAGCTGTTTTTT. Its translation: CASSVGAQATYTGELFF. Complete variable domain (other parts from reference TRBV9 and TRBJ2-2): DSGVTQTPKHLITATGQRVTLRCSPRSGDLSVYWYQQSLDQGLQFLIQYYNGEERAKGNILERFSAQQFPDLHSELNLSSLELGDSALYFCASSVGAQATYTGELFFGEGSRLTVL.

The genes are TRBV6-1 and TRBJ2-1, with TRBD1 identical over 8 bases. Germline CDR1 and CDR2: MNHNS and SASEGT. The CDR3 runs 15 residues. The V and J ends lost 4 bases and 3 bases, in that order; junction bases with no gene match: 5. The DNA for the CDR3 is TGTGCCAGCAGTGTTCAGGGGGCCTTCTACAATGAGCAGTTCTTC. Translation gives CASSVQGAFYNEQFF.

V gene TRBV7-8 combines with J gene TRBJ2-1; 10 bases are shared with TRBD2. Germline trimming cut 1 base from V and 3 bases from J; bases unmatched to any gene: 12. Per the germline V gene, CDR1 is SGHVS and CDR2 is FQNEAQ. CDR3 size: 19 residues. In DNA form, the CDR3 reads TGTGCCAGCAGCTTAGGGGCTCTAGCGGGAGTAGCAATCTACAATGAGCAGTTCTTC. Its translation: CASSLGALAGVAIYNEQFF.

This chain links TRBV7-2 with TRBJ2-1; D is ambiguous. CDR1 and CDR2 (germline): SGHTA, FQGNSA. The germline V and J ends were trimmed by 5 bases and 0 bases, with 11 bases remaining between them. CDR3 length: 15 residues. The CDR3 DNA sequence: TGTGCCAGCAGCCCCGTCTATAGCTCCTACAATGAGCAGTTCTTC. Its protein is CASSPVYSSYNEQFF.

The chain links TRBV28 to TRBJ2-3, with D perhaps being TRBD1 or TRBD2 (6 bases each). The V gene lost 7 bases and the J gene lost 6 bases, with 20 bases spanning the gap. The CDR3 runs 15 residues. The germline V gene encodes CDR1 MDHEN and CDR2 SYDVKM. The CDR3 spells CASMGSGTGADTQYF. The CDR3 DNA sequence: TGTGCCAGCATGGGTTCCGGGACGGGGGCCGATACGCAGTATTTT. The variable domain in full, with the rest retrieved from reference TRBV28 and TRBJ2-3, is DVKVTQSSRYLVKRTGEKVFLECVQDMDHENMFWYRQDPGLGLRLIYFSYDVKMKEKGDIPEGYSVSREKKERFSLILESASTNQTSMYLCASMGSGTGADTQYFGPGTRLTVL.

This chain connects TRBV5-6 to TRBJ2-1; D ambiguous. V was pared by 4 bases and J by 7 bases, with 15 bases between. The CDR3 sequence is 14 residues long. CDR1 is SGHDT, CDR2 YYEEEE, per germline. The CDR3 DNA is TGTGCCAGCAGCCATAAGAGAACCTCTAATGAGCAGTTCTTC. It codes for CASSHKRTSNEQFF.

Here the CDR3 reads CASSLRGTRMNEQFF. The CDR3 region has the DNA TGTGCCAGCAGTTTACGAGGGACGCGGATGAATGAGCAGTTCTTC. The rearrangement joins TRBV28 to TRBJ2-1; D is possibly TRBD1 or TRBD2 (5 bases each). V was cut by 2 bases and J by 7 bases, with 15 bases left in between. In germline, CDR1 is MDHEN, CDR2 SYDVKM. The CDR3 covers 15 residues.

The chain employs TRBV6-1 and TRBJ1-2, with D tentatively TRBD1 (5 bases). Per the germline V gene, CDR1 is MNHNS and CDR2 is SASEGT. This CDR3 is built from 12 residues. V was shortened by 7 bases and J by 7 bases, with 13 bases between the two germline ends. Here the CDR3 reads CASILSQGGYTF. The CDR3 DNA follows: TGTGCCAGCATCTTAAGCCAGGGTGGCTACACCTTC.

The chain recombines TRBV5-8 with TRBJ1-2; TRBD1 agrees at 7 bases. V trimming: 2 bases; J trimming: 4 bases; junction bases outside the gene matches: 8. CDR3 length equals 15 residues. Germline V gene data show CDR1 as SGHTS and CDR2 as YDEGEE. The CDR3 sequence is CASSFGVGGGYGYTF. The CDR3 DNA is TGTGCCAGCAGCTTTGGAGTAGGGGGCGGCTATGGCTACACCTTC.

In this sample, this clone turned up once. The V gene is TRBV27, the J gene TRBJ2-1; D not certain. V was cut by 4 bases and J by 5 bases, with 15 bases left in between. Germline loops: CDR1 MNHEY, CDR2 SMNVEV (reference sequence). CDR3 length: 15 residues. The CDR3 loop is CASSSLPTINNEQFF. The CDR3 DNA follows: TGTGCCAGCAGTTCCCTCCCGACCATCAACAATGAGCAGTTCTTC.

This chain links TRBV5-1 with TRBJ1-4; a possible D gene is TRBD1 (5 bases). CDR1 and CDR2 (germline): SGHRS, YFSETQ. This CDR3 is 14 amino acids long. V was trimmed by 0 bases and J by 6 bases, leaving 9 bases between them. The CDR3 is CASSLAGDDEKLFF. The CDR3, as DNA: TGCGCCAGCAGCTTGGCGGGGGACGATGAAAAACTGTTTTTT.

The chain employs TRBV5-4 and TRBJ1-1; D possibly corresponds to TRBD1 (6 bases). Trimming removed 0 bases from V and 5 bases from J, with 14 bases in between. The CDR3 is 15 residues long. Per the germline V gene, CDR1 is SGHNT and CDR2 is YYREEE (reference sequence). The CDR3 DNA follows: TGTGCCAGCAGCTTGGCCGGGGGCCGCGGGACTGAAGCTTTCTTT. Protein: CASSLAGGRGTEAFF.

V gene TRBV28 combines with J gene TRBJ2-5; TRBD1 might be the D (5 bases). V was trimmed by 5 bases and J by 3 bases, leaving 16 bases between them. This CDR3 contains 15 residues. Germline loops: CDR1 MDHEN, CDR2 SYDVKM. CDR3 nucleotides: TGTGCCAGCAGTACCCCCCGACAGCCAAAAGAGACCCAGTACTTC. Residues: CASSTPRQPKETQYF.

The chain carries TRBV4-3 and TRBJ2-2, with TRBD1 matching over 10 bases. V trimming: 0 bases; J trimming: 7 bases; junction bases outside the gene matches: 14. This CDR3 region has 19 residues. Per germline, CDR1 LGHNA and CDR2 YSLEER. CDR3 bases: TGCGCCAGCAGCCAAGATATGATGGGACAGGGGCGCTGGATCGGGGAGCTGTTTTTT. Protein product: CASSQDMMGQGRWIGELFF.

The CDR3 DNA follows: TGTGCCAGCAGTTACTCCGGCCGGAACACTGAAGCTTTCTTT. It codes for CASSYSGRNTEAFF. The chain has TRBV6-5 and TRBJ1-1; D is ambiguous. The V gene lost 0 bases and the J gene lost 1 base, with 6 bases spanning the gap. Germline V gene sequence: CDR1 MNHEY, CDR2 SVGAGI. The CDR3 sequence is 14 residues long.